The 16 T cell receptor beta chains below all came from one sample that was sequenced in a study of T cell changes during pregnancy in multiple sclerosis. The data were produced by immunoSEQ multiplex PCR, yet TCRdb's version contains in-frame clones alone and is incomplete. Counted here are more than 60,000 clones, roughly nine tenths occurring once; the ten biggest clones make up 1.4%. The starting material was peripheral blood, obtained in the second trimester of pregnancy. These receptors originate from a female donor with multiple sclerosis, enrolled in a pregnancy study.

The DNA for the CDR3 is TGTGCCAGCAGCTTACGACTAGCGGGGGGCACCGGGGAGCTGTTTTTT. This translates into CASSLRLAGGTGELFF. This chain connects TRBV11-2 to TRBJ2-2; TRBD2 agrees at 13 bases. The CDR3 sequence is 16 residues long. V lost 2 bases to trimming and J lost 4 bases; unmatched junction nucleotides: 1. Germline V gives CDR1 SGHAT, CDR2 FQNNGV.

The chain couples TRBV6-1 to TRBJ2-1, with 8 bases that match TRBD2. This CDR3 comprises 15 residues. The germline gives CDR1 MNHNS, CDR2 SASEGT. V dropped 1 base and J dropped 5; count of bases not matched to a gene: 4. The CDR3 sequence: CASSEGSGSNNEQFF. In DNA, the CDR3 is TGTGCCAGCAGTGAAGGGAGCGGGAGCAACAATGAGCAGTTCTTC.

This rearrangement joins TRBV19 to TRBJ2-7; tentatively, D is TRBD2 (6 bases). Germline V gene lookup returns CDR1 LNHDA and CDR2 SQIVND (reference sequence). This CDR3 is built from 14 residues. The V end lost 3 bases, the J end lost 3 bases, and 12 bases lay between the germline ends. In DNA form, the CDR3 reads TGTGCCAGTAGTATGGGGACGGGACTCTACGAGCAGTACTTC. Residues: CASSMGTGLYEQYF.

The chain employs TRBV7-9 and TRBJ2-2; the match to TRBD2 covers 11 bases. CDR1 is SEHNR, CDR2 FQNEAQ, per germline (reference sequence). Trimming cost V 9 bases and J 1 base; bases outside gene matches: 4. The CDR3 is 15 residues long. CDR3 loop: CASLLAGGNTGELFF. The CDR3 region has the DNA TGTGCCAGTCTCCTAGCGGGAGGGAACACCGGGGAGCTGTTTTTT. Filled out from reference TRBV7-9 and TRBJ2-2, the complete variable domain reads DTGVSQNPRHKITKRGQNVTFRCDPISEHNRLYWYRQTLGQGPEFLTYFQNEAQLEKSRLLSDRFSAERPKGSFSTLEIQRTEQGDSAMYLCASLLAGGNTGELFFGEGSRLTVL.

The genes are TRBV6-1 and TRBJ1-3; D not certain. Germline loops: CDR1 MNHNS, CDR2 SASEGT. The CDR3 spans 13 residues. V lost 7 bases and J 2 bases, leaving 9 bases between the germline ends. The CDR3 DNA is TGTGCCAGCACTGACACGGCTGGAAACACCATATATTTT. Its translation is CASTDTAGNTIYF.

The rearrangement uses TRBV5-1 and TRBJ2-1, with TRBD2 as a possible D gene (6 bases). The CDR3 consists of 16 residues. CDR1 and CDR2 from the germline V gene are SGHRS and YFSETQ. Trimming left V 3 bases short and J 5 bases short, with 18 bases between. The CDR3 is CASSWGVYGGHNEQFF. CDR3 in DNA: TGCGCCAGCAGCTGGGGGGTGTACGGGGGTCACAATGAGCAGTTCTTC.

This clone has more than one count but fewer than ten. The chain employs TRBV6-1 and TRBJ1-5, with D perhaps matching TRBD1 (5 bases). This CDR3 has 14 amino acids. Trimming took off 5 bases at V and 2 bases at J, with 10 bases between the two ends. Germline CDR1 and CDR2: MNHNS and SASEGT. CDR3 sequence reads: CASSLLQGNQPQHF. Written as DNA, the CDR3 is TGTGCCAGCAGTCTCCTACAGGGCAATCAGCCCCAGCATTTT.

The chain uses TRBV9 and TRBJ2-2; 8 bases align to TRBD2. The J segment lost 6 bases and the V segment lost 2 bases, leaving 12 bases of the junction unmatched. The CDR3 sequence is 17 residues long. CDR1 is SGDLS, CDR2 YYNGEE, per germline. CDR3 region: CASSVRSGAGAPGELFF. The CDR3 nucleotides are TGTGCCAGCAGCGTCCGATCAGGAGCGGGAGCCCCCGGGGAGCTGTTTTTT.

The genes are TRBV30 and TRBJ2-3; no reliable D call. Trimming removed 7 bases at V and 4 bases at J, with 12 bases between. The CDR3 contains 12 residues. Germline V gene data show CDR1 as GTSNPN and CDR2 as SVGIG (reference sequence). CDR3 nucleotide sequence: TGTGCCTCCACTGACCGGGCAGATACGCAGTATTTT. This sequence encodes CASTDRADTQYF.

The CDR3 is CASSSVIRGETQYF. The DNA for the CDR3 is TGTGCCAGCAGTTCGGTCATCAGGGGGGAGACCCAGTACTTC. The V gene is TRBV6-1, the J gene TRBJ2-5; 7 positions agree with TRBD1. CDR1 is MNHNS and CDR2 is SASEGT in the germline V gene. Trimming at V came to 5 bases and at J to 5 bases, leaving 8 bases not matched to a gene. The CDR3 has 14 residues.

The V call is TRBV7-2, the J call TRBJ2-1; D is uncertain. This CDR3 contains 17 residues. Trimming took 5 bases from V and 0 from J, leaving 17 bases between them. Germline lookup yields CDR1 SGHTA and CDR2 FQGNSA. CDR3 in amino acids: CASSQALTVSSYNEQFF. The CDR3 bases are TGTGCCAGCAGCCAAGCCCTGACTGTTAGCTCCTACAATGAGCAGTTCTTC.

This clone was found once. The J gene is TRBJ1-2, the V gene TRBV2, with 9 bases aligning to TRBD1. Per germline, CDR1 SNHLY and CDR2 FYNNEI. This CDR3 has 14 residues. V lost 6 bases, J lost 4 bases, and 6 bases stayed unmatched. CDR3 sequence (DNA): TGTGCCAGCAGGGGGGGGACAGGGTCCTATGGCTACACCTTC. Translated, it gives CASRGGTGSYGYTF.

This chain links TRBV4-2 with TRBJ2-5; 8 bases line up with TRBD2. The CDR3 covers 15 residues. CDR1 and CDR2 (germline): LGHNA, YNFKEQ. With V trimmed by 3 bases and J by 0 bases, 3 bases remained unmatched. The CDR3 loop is CASSQGGGNQETQYF. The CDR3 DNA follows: TGTGCCAGCAGCCAGGGCGGGGGGAACCAAGAGACCCAGTACTTC.

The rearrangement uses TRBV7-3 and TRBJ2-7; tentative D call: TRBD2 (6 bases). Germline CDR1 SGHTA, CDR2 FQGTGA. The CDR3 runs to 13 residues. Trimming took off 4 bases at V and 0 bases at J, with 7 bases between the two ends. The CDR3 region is CASSSGSSYEQYF. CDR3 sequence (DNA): TGTGCCAGCAGCTCCGGGAGCTCCTACGAGCAGTACTTC.

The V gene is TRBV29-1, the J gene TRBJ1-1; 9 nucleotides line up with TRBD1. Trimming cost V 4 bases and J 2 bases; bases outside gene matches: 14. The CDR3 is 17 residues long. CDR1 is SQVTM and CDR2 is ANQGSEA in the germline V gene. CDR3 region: CSVARGTGLLRNTEAFF. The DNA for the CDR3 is TGCAGCGTTGCTCGCGGGACAGGGCTGCTGCGCAACACTGAAGCTTTCTTT.

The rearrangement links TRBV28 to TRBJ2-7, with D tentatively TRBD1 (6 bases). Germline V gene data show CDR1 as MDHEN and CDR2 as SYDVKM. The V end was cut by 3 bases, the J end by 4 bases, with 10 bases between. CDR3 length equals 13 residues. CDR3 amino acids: CASSFGQGYEQYF. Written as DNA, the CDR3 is TGTGCCAGCAGTTTCGGGCAGGGGTACGAGCAGTACTTC.